This T cell receptor beta chain was recovered during a study of response to subunit inactivated influenza vaccine. The sample holds a few counts of this clonotype. As yet, its antigen is unknown. Each CDR3 protein gets one entry after TCRdb re-called the RT-PCR reads with MiXCR. There are about 650,000 distinct CDR3 sequences in the sample; around 14% occur only once, and around 10% lies in the top ten. The study's findings and limits: The authors offered the suggestion that each seasonal influenza vaccination recruits few new T cells.

The CDR3 runs 13 residues. V lost 6 bases, J lost 7 bases, and 12 bases lay in between. The chain is built from TRBV12-3 or TRBV12-4 and TRBJ1-4; D remains unclear. The clonotype was recovered from a man over 45 who received an inactivated influenza vaccine. Sequencing was performed on PBMCs from blood, taken roughly 13 days after vaccination. CDR3 sequence reads: CASRDPWGEKLFF. CDR3 sequence (DNA): TGTGCCAGCAGGGACCCCTGGGGTGAAAAACTGTTTTTT.